Here is one T cell receptor (beta chain) with its context. The sample originates from a study of blood T cell repertoires in COVID-19. Study as a whole: Sites in the United States, Italy and Spain provided acute and convalescent COVID-19 samples. PBMCs, B-cell-depleted T cells, or T cells were the source of the cDNA or gDNA that made up the material.

Profiling relied on immunoSEQ multiplex PCR, and the TCRdb table lists in-frame clones only, not all of them. This sample yields hundreds of thousands of clones, of which around 90% are seen a single time; 5.2% belongs to the top ten. After removal of 8 bases from V and 8 bases from J, the junction contained 13 bases not matched to a gene. The CDR3 runs 14 residues. Germline CDR1 reads MDHEN; CDR2 reads SYDVKM. Participant ages covered about 18 to 90 years across some 25 US areas. This TCR was recovered from a man between 60 and 70 years old who had recovered from COVID-19. Source material: PBMCs or T cells enriched from blood (not recorded which). J is TRBJ1-2 and V is TRBV28, with 8 bases fitting TRBD1. CDR3 DNA sequence: TGTGCCAGCGAGGGACAGGCCCTCCGGGGGGGCTACACCTTC. Translating it yields CASEGQALRGGYTF.